Shown below are 32 T cell receptor beta chains from a single sample sequenced in a study of blood T cell repertoires in COVID-19 (dated by TCRdb to 2019 to 2021). The library was made by the immunoSEQ multiplex PCR assay. TCRdb mirrors the immuneACCESS table, restricted to in-frame sequences. Some clones are absent from its copies; in checked studies, under half trace to an unresolved V gene, and the reason for the others is unknown. This sample lists some 350,000 clones; roughly 84% were detected once. The leading ten clones occupy roughly 3% of the sample. The source material was PBMCs or T cells enriched from blood (not recorded which). The receptors stem from a woman aged 25 to 45 who had recovered from COVID-19.

To note about this clone: Additional DNA sequences in this sample encode the identical CDR3. The V call is TRBV28, the J call TRBJ1-6; 8 nucleotides agree with TRBD1. Losses at the gene ends were 4 bases for V and 7 bases for J; bases not matched to a gene: 3. The CDR3 length is 14 residues. Germline V gene lookup returns CDR1 MDHEN and CDR2 SYDVKM. The CDR3 DNA reads as TGTGCCAGCAGTTCTGGACAGGGAAATTCACCCCTCCACTTT. Its protein is CASSSGQGNSPLHF.

V gene TRBV7-9 combines with J gene TRBJ1-6; D uncertain. Germline lookup yields CDR1 SEHNR and CDR2 FQNEAQ (reference sequence). This CDR3 contains 14 residues. Trimming removed 3 bases from V and 7 bases from J, with 10 bases in between. The CDR3 coding sequence is TGTGCCAGCAGCTTTAGGGAGGTGAATTCACCCCTCCACTTT. Its protein is CASSFREVNSPLHF.

This clone was picked up one time. The rearrangement links TRBV29-1 to TRBJ1-2; weak D call: TRBD1 (5 bases). The CDR3 extends over 13 amino acids. Trimming removed 7 bases at V and 0 bases at J, with 12 bases between. Germline CDR1 and CDR2: SQVTM and ANQGSEA. This chain's CDR3 is CSATQGSNYGYTF. The CDR3, as DNA: TGCAGCGCAACTCAGGGTTCTAACTATGGCTACACCTTC.

The rearrangement joins TRBV30 to TRBJ2-5; 16 bases match TRBD2. The CDR3 is 18 amino acids. CDR1 and CDR2 from the germline V gene are GTSNPN and SVGIG (reference sequence). The J segment lost 0 bases and the V segment lost 3 bases, leaving 7 bases of the junction unmatched. CDR3 sequence reads: CAWRAGTSGRVHQETQYF. The CDR3 bases are TGTGCCTGGAGAGCCGGGACTAGCGGGAGGGTACACCAAGAGACCCAGTACTTC. Full variable domain (rest looked up from reference TRBV30 and TRBJ2-5): SQTIHQWPATLVQPVGSPLSLECTVEGTSNPNLYWYRQAAGRGLQLLFYSVGIGQISSEVPQNLSASRPQDRQFILSSKKLLLSDSGFYLCAWRAGTSGRVHQETQYFGPGTRLLVL.

The rearrangement links TRBV6-2 or TRBV6-3 to TRBJ2-5; perhaps TRBD2 as D (5 bases). Germline CDR1 is MNHEY and CDR2 is SVGEGT. Between the trimmed V and J ends, which lost 6 bases and 10 bases, there was a span of 12 bases. The CDR3 contains 11 residues. CDR3 amino acids: CASSDEGDQYF. CDR3 sequence (DNA): TGTGCCAGCAGCGACGAGGGTGACCAGTACTTC.

CDR3 loop: CASSLSVREVVSNQPQHF. DNA of the CDR3: TGTGCCAGCAGTTTATCGGTCAGGGAGGTGGTAAGCAATCAGCCCCAGCATTTT. V is TRBV27 and J is TRBJ1-5; the D gene is possibly TRBD1 (5 bases). Germline V gene sequence: CDR1 MNHEY, CDR2 SMNVEV (reference sequence). The CDR3 runs 18 residues. V was clipped by 0 bases and J by 1 base, with 16 bases between them.

The chain joins TRBV3-1 (or the pseudogene TRBV3-2) to TRBJ2-7; 12 bases are a match to TRBD1. This CDR3 has 15 amino acids. Losses at the gene ends were 3 bases for V and 5 bases for J; bases not matched to a gene: 5. The germline CDR1 and CDR2 sequences are LGHDT and YNNKEL (reference sequence). CDR3 bases: TGTGCCAGCAGCCACACGGGGACAGGGGGCGACGAGCAGTACTTC. This encodes CASSHTGTGGDEQYF.

This sequence joins TRBV4-2 and TRBJ2-3, with 9 nucleotides matching TRBD2. Trimming cost V 0 bases and J 2 bases; bases outside gene matches: 9. CDR3 size: 18 residues. Germline V lookup: CDR1 LGHNA, CDR2 YNFKEQ. DNA for the CDR3: TGTGCCAGCAGCCAAGATCTGACTAGCGGCTCCAACACAGATACGCAGTATTTT. Translation: CASSQDLTSGSNTDTQYF.

The gene calls are TRBV19 and TRBJ1-1; no clear D gene. Trimming removed 3 bases from V and 7 bases from J, with 12 bases in between. Germline CDR1 is LNHDA and CDR2 is SQIVND (reference sequence). The CDR3 consists of 13 residues. The DNA of the CDR3 is TGTGCCAGTAGTATTAATGGAGAGAGTGAAGCTTTCTTT. It specifies CASSINGESEAFF.

The rearrangement joins TRBV3-1 (or the pseudogene TRBV3-2) to TRBJ2-5, with 11 positions matching TRBD2. V gave up 0 bases and J gave up 8 bases; unmatched junction bases: 2. Germline values: CDR1 LGHDT, CDR2 YNNKEL (reference sequence). The CDR3 runs 14 residues. The CDR3 sequence is CASSQDLAGGTQYF. CDR3 coding DNA: TGTGCCAGCAGCCAAGACCTAGCGGGGGGTACCCAGTACTTC.

The chain joins TRBV6-5 to TRBJ1-4; 8 nucleotides agree with TRBD1. The V and J ends lost 6 bases and 3 bases, in that order; junction bases with no gene match: 6. Per germline, CDR1 MNHEY and CDR2 SVGAGI. This CDR3 is 15 amino acids long. CDR3 DNA sequence: TGTGCCAGCAGGGCTCAGGGGGCTTCTAATGAAAAACTGTTTTTT. It specifies CASRAQGASNEKLFF.

The rearrangement uses TRBV27 and TRBJ2-7, with 7 bases lining up with TRBD2. The CDR3 extends over 14 amino acids. Germline CDR1 and CDR2: MNHEY and SMNVEV (reference sequence). J was trimmed by 1 base and V by 7 bases; bases with no gene match: 7. CDR3 sequence (DNA): TGTGCCAGCAACTCTTGGGGGGGGTCCTACGAGCAGTACTTC. It encodes CASNSWGGSYEQYF.

The gene calls are TRBV11-2 and TRBJ2-1; TRBD1 is a possible D gene (5 bases). CDR1 SGHAT and CDR2 FQNNGV come from the germline V gene. Trimming removed 3 bases at V and 4 bases at J, with 13 bases between. The CDR3 is 15 residues long. CDR3: CASSFRAIFYNEQFF. The CDR3 coding sequence is TGTGCCAGCAGCTTCAGGGCCATCTTTTACAATGAGCAGTTCTTC.

The chain carries TRBV2 and TRBJ2-1; 12 nucleotides match TRBD2. With V trimmed by 8 bases and J by 1 base, 6 bases remained unmatched. The CDR3 has 16 amino acids. The germline V gene encodes CDR1 SNHLY and CDR2 FYNNEI. The CDR3 spells CASSASGGGSYNEQFF. The DNA of the CDR3 is TGTGCCAGCTCAGCTAGCGGGGGGGGTTCCTACAATGAGCAGTTCTTC.

The chain links TRBV11-2 to TRBJ1-2; 7 nucleotides align to TRBD1. The CDR3 spans 14 residues. Germline CDR1 is SGHAT and CDR2 is FQNNGV. V gave up 2 bases and J gave up 4 bases; unmatched junction bases: 4. In DNA, the CDR3 is TGTGCCAGCAGCTTAACGGACAGGACCTATGGCTACACCTTC. Its translation: CASSLTDRTYGYTF.

The chain employs TRBV19 and TRBJ2-1; a possible D gene is TRBD2 (6 bases). The CDR3 has 14 amino acids. Trimming removed 5 bases from V and 8 bases from J, with 16 bases in between. Per germline, CDR1 LNHDA and CDR2 SQIVND (reference sequence). CDR3 loop: CASSDWDFNYEQFF. In nucleotides, the CDR3 is TGTGCCAGTAGTGATTGGGACTTTAACTATGAGCAGTTCTTC.

The chain has TRBV30 and TRBJ2-7; 9 bases are shared with TRBD1. The V segment lost 3 bases and the J segment 4 bases; nucleotides outside the gene matches: 10. CDR3 size: 15 residues. Germline-derived CDR1 and CDR2 are GTSNPN and SVGIG (reference sequence). In DNA form, the CDR3 reads TGTGCCTGGAGGAGGGCCGGGACAGGGCCTTACGAGCAGTACTTC. Residues: CAWRRAGTGPYEQYF.

This sequence joins TRBV30 and TRBJ2-5, with 8 bases identical to TRBD1. Germline V CDR1 and CDR2: GTSNPN, SVGIG (reference sequence). This CDR3 contains 16 residues. The junction had 14 bases not matched to a gene; V was cut back by 4 bases and J by 4 bases. For the CDR3, the DNA is TGTGCCTGGACAGGGGGCGCTGGATCCGTTTCAGAGACCCAGTACTTC. Its translation is CAWTGGAGSVSETQYF.

The chain combines TRBV5-1 with TRBJ1-1; 11 positions match TRBD1. The trim removed 4 bases at V and 4 bases at J, leaving 6 bases unmatched. Per germline, CDR1 SGHRS and CDR2 YFSETQ. CDR3 length: 15 amino acids. CDR3 coding DNA: TGCGCCAGCAGCCCTACCGGGACAGGGGGCACTGAAGCTTTCTTT. Protein sequence: CASSPTGTGGTEAFF.

This chain uses TRBV7-9 with TRBJ1-1; 7 bases agree with TRBD1. The CDR3 covers 13 residues. CDR1 SEHNR and CDR2 FQNEAQ come from the germline V gene (reference sequence). V was pared by 8 bases and J by 3 bases, with 6 bases of the junction left unmatched. CDR3 sequence: CASVDRVDTEAFF. The CDR3 nucleotides are TGTGCCAGCGTCGACAGGGTAGACACTGAAGCTTTCTTT.

The chain carries TRBV14 and TRBJ2-7; D not certain. The V end was cut by 4 bases, the J end by 3 bases, with 19 bases between. The CDR3 runs 16 residues. Germline values: CDR1 SGHDN, CDR2 FVKESK. As DNA, the CDR3 is TGTGCCAGCAGCCGACTCAGTCTACAACCACTCTACGAGCAGTACTTC. Its protein is CASSRLSLQPLYEQYF.

This chain uses TRBV5-1 with TRBJ2-7, with 7 nucleotides matching TRBD2. The CDR3 runs to 17 residues. The V gene end was trimmed by 2 bases and the J gene end by 1 base; junction bases not matched to a gene: 12. Per the germline V gene, CDR1 is SGHRS and CDR2 is YFSETQ. The CDR3 here is CASSFMAGPGGSYEQYF. CDR3 in DNA: TGCGCCAGCAGCTTTATGGCGGGACCCGGGGGGTCCTACGAGCAGTACTTC.

V and J are TRBV18 and TRBJ2-7; 9 bases align to TRBD1. V dropped 1 base and J dropped 2; count of bases not matched to a gene: 6. Germline lookup yields CDR1 KGHSH and CDR2 LQKENI. This CDR3 spans 16 amino acids. The CDR3: CASSPQDRGPTYEQYF. CDR3 DNA sequence: TGTGCCAGCTCACCACAGGACAGGGGACCAACCTACGAGCAGTACTTC.

The chain recombines TRBV29-1 with TRBJ2-2, with 8 bases that match TRBD1. V lost 6 bases, J lost 4 bases, and 7 bases stayed unmatched. This CDR3 is built from 14 residues. Germline V gene lookup returns CDR1 SQVTM and CDR2 ANQGSEA. CDR3 DNA: TGCAGCGTGGACAGGGAAGGTAGCACCGGGGAGCTGTTTTTT. The encoded protein is CSVDREGSTGELFF.

The chain employs TRBV25-1 and TRBJ2-7; TRBD1 matches 9 bases. The CDR3 consists of 16 residues. From germline, CDR1 is MGHDK and CDR2 SYGVNS. The trim removed 5 bases at V and 3 bases at J, leaving 11 bases unmatched. The DNA for the CDR3 is TGTGCCAGCAGTCCTTCCTGGGACAGGGACTTCTACGAGCAGTACTTC. Translated, it gives CASSPSWDRDFYEQYF.

The chain links TRBV19 to TRBJ2-1; maybe TRBD1 (5 bases). Germline-derived CDR1 and CDR2 are LNHDA and SQIVND (reference sequence). CDR3 length: 15 amino acids. V dropped 0 bases and J dropped 4 bases, with 10 bases sitting between them. DNA for the CDR3: TGTGCCAGTAGTATAGAAGACAGCCCTTACAATGAGCAGTTCTTC. It encodes CASSIEDSPYNEQFF.

The gene calls are TRBV11-2 and TRBJ2-7; D call uncertain. Trimming removed 2 bases from V and 2 bases from J, with 10 bases in between. The CDR3 is made up of 14 amino acids. Germline CDR1 reads SGHAT; CDR2 reads FQNNGV. CDR3 loop: CASSLSRSTYEQYF. The CDR3 nucleotides are TGTGCCAGCAGCTTAAGTCGGTCCACCTACGAGCAGTACTTC.

The V gene is TRBV4-1, the J gene TRBJ1-3; D is perhaps TRBD1 (5 bases). This CDR3 region has 16 residues. CDR1 and CDR2 (germline): MGHRA, YSYEKL. Trimming removed 5 bases at V and 4 bases at J, with 18 bases between. CDR3 in DNA: TGCGCCAGCAGCTCACCAGGGAGGACGGGAGGAAACACCATATATTTT. Protein: CASSSPGRTGGNTIYF.

As concerns this clone: The same CDR3 arises from other DNA sequences in this sample as well. The chain joins TRBV29-1 to TRBJ2-7; 9 bases fit TRBD1. The V gene's germline CDR1 is SQVTM and CDR2 ANQGSEA. The CDR3 runs to 13 residues. V shed 4 bases and J 3 bases; nucleotides not matched to a gene: 4. The CDR3 sequence is CSVGTGELYEQYF. In nucleotides, the CDR3 is TGCAGCGTTGGGACAGGGGAACTCTACGAGCAGTACTTC.

This chain joins TRBV10-3 and TRBJ1-6; 8 bases map to TRBD1. With V trimmed by 3 bases and J by 9 bases, 7 bases remained unmatched. Germline lookup yields CDR1 ENHRY and CDR2 SYGVKD. The CDR3 spans 15 residues. CDR3 in amino acids: CAISDGQGSRSPLHF. The CDR3 DNA sequence: TGTGCCATCAGTGATGGACAGGGATCGCGTTCACCCCTCCACTTT.

The gene calls are TRBV5-6 and TRBJ2-1, with D maybe TRBD1 (8 bases). Germline V gene data show CDR1 as SGHDT and CDR2 as YYEEEE. V was shortened by 6 bases and J by 6 bases, with 13 bases between the two germline ends. The CDR3 has 13 amino acids. The CDR3 region is CASNNRGGNEQFF. The CDR3 bases are TGTGCCAGCAACAACAGGGGGGGCAATGAGCAGTTCTTC.

The chain employs TRBV9 and TRBJ2-2; D perhaps matches TRBD1 (5 bases). CDR3 size: 15 residues. Between the trimmed V and J ends, which lost 6 bases and 2 bases, there was a span of 14 bases. Germline V lookup: CDR1 SGDLS, CDR2 YYNGEE. The CDR3 is CASMMGTGNTGELFF. The CDR3 nucleotides read TGTGCCAGCATGATGGGAACAGGAAACACCGGGGAGCTGTTTTTT. Full variable domain (missing parts from reference TRBV9 and TRBJ2-2): DSGVTQTPKHLITATGQRVTLRCSPRSGDLSVYWYQQSLDQGLQFLIQYYNGEERAKGNILERFSAQQFPDLHSELNLSSLELGDSALYFCASMMGTGNTGELFFGEGSRLTVL.